The rows below give T cell receptor beta chains drawn from one sample of a study of radiotherapy plus CTLA-4 blockade in lung cancer. Assay: immunoSEQ multiplex PCR; the TCRdb copy retains only in-frame clones and omits some. The repertoire includes roughly 32,000 clones, about 81% of them detected once, and roughly 25% sits in the top ten. The specimen comprised peripheral blood, sampled from a patient treated with radiotherapy plus ipilimumab. These receptors all stem from a human donor with non-small cell lung cancer that progressed on radiotherapy plus ipilimumab. Each CDR3 is given with its conserved first and last residue. A D gene is named only where the DNA matches it firmly. Clone size is not always given. Where it is, it says once, few, many or a class for expanded clones.

j_call: TRBJ2-1; clone_size: .; v_call: TRBV2; d_call: TRBD1; cdr3_aa: CASRGTGTGGLDEQFF; cdr3_nt: TGTGCCAGCAGGGGTACCGGGACAGGGGGCCTCGATGAGCAGTTCTTC
j_call: TRBJ1-1; clone_size: .; v_call: TRBV5-1; d_call: .; cdr3_aa: CASSLGGIDSEAFF; cdr3_nt: TGCGCCAGCAGCTTGGGGGGTATTGACAGTGAAGCTTTCTTT
j_call: TRBJ1-4; clone_size: .; v_call: TRBV7-9; d_call: .; cdr3_aa: CASSKGHPKTNEKLFF; cdr3_nt: TGTGCCAGCAGCAAGGGACACCCTAAAACCAATGAAAAACTGTTTTTT
j_call: TRBJ2-4; clone_size: .; v_call: TRBV19; d_call: .; cdr3_aa: CASCADPGIAKNIQYF; cdr3_nt: TGTGCCAGCTGCGCGGATCCCGGAATAGCCAAAAACATTCAGTACTTC
j_call: TRBJ1-3; clone_size: .; v_call: TRBV9; d_call: .; cdr3_aa: CASSVAQGVGNTIYF; cdr3_nt: TGTGCCAGCAGCGTAGCACAGGGAGTTGGAAACACCATATATTTT
j_call: TRBJ1-1; clone_size: .; v_call: TRBV7-8; d_call: .; cdr3_aa: CASSLGGVTEAFF; cdr3_nt: TGTGCCAGCAGCTTAGGGGGGGTCACTGAAGCTTTCTTT
j_call: TRBJ2-1; clone_size: few; v_call: TRBV11-3; d_call: .; cdr3_aa: CASSLTESSYNEQFF; cdr3_nt: TGTGCCAGCAGCTTAACTGAGAGCTCCTACAATGAGCAGTTCTTC
j_call: TRBJ2-3; clone_size: once; v_call: TRBV10-2; d_call: TRBD2; cdr3_aa: CASSESGPRRGGLDTQYF; cdr3_nt: TGCGCCAGCAGTGAGTCGGGCCCCCGGCGGGGGGGCCTGGATACGCAGTATTTT
j_call: TRBJ1-5; clone_size: .; v_call: TRBV27; d_call: .; cdr3_aa: CASSLRQGLGQPQHF; cdr3_nt: TGTGCCAGCAGTTTAAGGCAGGGGTTGGGTCAGCCCCAGCATTTT
j_call: TRBJ1-2; clone_size: .; v_call: TRBV14; d_call: .; cdr3_aa: CASSPMAGWNYGYTF; cdr3_nt: TGTGCCAGCAGCCCCATGGCAGGGTGGAACTATGGCTACACCTTC
j_call: TRBJ1-1; clone_size: .; v_call: TRBV5-1; d_call: TRBD1; cdr3_aa: CASSSQGVDTEAFF; cdr3_nt: TGCGCCAGCAGCTCACAGGGGGTGGACACTGAAGCTTTCTTT
j_call: TRBJ2-1; clone_size: .; v_call: TRBV15; d_call: .; cdr3_aa: CATSREYGGSYNEQFF; cdr3_nt: TGTGCCACCAGCAGAGAATACGGCGGGTCCTACAATGAGCAGTTCTTC
j_call: TRBJ2-7; clone_size: .; v_call: TRBV25-1; d_call: TRBD1; cdr3_aa: CASSGRTGTGIHEQYF; cdr3_nt: TGTGCCAGCAGTGGCCGGACCGGGACAGGGATCCACGAGCAGTACTTC
j_call: TRBJ2-3; clone_size: .; v_call: TRBV19; d_call: TRBD2; cdr3_aa: CASSISWTSITDTQYF; cdr3_nt: TGTGCCAGTAGTATTTCTTGGACTAGCATAACAGATACGCAGTATTTT
j_call: TRBJ1-1; clone_size: .; v_call: TRBV15; d_call: .; cdr3_aa: CATSRELISGTEAFF; cdr3_nt: TGTGCCACCAGCAGAGAATTAATCTCGGGCACTGAAGCTTTCTTT
j_call: TRBJ1-2; clone_size: .; v_call: TRBV2; d_call: .; cdr3_aa: CASSPQGYYGYTF; cdr3_nt: TGTGCCAGCAGCCCACAGGGCTACTATGGCTACACCTTC
j_call: TRBJ1-1; clone_size: once; v_call: TRBV7-3; d_call: TRBD1; cdr3_aa: CASSSGQGHTEAFF; cdr3_nt: TGTGCCAGCAGCTCGGGACAGGGTCACACTGAAGCTTTCTTT
j_call: TRBJ2-5; clone_size: few; v_call: TRBV11-2; d_call: TRBD1; cdr3_aa: CASSTGTGGGKETQYF; cdr3_nt: TGTGCCAGCAGCACCGGGACAGGGGGCGGAAAAGAGACCCAGTACTTC
j_call: TRBJ1-3; clone_size: few; v_call: TRBV4-1; d_call: .; cdr3_aa: CASSQGGGRFSGNTIYF; cdr3_nt: TGCGCCAGCAGCCAAGGGGGAGGCAGGTTCAGCGGAAACACCATATATTTT
j_call: TRBJ2-6; clone_size: .; v_call: TRBV10-3; d_call: .; cdr3_aa: CAISESGGTGANVLTF; cdr3_nt: TGTGCCATCAGTGAGTCCGGAGGGACTGGGGCCAACGTCCTGACTTTC
j_call: TRBJ1-5; clone_size: once; v_call: TRBV19; d_call: TRBD1; cdr3_aa: CASSIETGGGQPQHF; cdr3_nt: TGTGCCAGTAGTATAGAAACAGGGGGGGGTCAGCCCCAGCATTTT
j_call: TRBJ1-2; clone_size: .; v_call: TRBV4-3; d_call: .; cdr3_aa: CASSQDLTVNYGYTF; cdr3_nt: TGCGCCAGCAGCCAAGATCTGACAGTAAACTATGGCTACACCTTC
j_call: TRBJ2-3; clone_size: .; v_call: TRBV7-3; d_call: TRBD2; cdr3_aa: CASSLTPGSGGVDTQYF; cdr3_nt: TGTGCCAGCAGCTTAACCCCGGGTAGCGGGGGGGTAGATACGCAGTATTTT
j_call: TRBJ1-2; clone_size: .; v_call: TRBV18; d_call: TRBD1; cdr3_aa: CASSPSGQGTNYGYTF; cdr3_nt: TGTGCCAGCTCACCTTCTGGACAGGGGACTAACTATGGCTACACCTTC
j_call: TRBJ1-5; clone_size: .; v_call: TRBV6-5; d_call: .; cdr3_aa: CASSYSGSARQPQHF; cdr3_nt: TGTGCCAGCAGTTACTCTGGGAGTGCGAGACAGCCCCAGCATTTT
j_call: TRBJ2-5; clone_size: .; v_call: TRBV4-3; d_call: TRBD2; cdr3_aa: CASSQDSAASGGFQETQYF; cdr3_nt: TGCGCCAGCAGCCAAGACTCCGCCGCTAGCGGGGGGTTTCAAGAGACCCAGTACTTC
j_call: TRBJ1-3; clone_size: .; v_call: TRBV6-1; d_call: .; cdr3_aa: CASRDSYFSGNTIYF; cdr3_nt: TGTGCCAGTAGAGACAGCTACTTCTCTGGAAACACCATATATTTT
j_call: TRBJ2-1; clone_size: .; v_call: TRBV6-6; d_call: TRBD2; cdr3_aa: CASRPPSGGASEQFF; cdr3_nt: TGTGCCAGCAGACCTCCGAGCGGGGGGGCCAGTGAGCAGTTCTTC
j_call: TRBJ1-5; clone_size: .; v_call: TRBV6-6; d_call: TRBD1; cdr3_aa: CASRRGQGNQPQHF; cdr3_nt: TGTGCCAGCAGACGGGGACAGGGGAATCAGCCCCAGCATTTT
j_call: TRBJ2-3; clone_size: .; v_call: TRBV7-2; d_call: .; cdr3_aa: CASSLSGGTVSTDTQYF; cdr3_nt: TGTGCCAGCAGCTTATCCGGCGGGACAGTGAGCACAGATACGCAGTATTTT
j_call: TRBJ2-5; clone_size: .; v_call: TRBV18; d_call: .; cdr3_aa: CASSPAAGAVAQYF; cdr3_nt: TGTGCCAGCTCACCAGCGGCGGGGGCAGTGGCCCAGTACTTC
j_call: TRBJ2-1; clone_size: .; v_call: TRBV19; d_call: TRBD1; cdr3_aa: CASRAGTGDYNEQFF; cdr3_nt: TGTGCCAGTAGGGCCGGGACAGGGGATTACAATGAGCAGTTCTTC
j_call: TRBJ2-5; clone_size: .; v_call: TRBV19; d_call: .; cdr3_aa: CASSIIPGTAQETQYF; cdr3_nt: TGTGCCAGTAGTATAATCCCCGGGACTGCCCAAGAGACCCAGTACTTC
j_call: TRBJ2-5; clone_size: .; v_call: TRBV7-9; d_call: .; cdr3_aa: CASSLARTGYQETQYF; cdr3_nt: TGTGCCAGCAGCTTAGCTCGAACAGGGTACCAAGAGACCCAGTACTTC
j_call: TRBJ2-7; clone_size: .; v_call: TRBV7-3; d_call: .; cdr3_aa: CASSLDTSYEQYF; cdr3_nt: TGTGCCAGCAGCCTGGACACCAGCTACGAGCAGTACTTC
j_call: TRBJ2-1; clone_size: .; v_call: TRBV18; d_call: TRBD1; cdr3_aa: CASSPQGQGIEQFF; cdr3_nt: TGTGCCAGCTCACCCCAGGGACAGGGGATTGAGCAGTTCTTC
j_call: TRBJ2-3; clone_size: .; v_call: TRBV29-1; d_call: .; cdr3_aa: CSVDGRVGADTQYF; cdr3_nt: TGCAGCGTTGACGGCAGGGTGGGCGCAGATACGCAGTATTTT
j_call: TRBJ1-1; clone_size: .; v_call: TRBV19; d_call: TRBD1; cdr3_aa: CASGTGGPRTEAFF; cdr3_nt: TGTGCCAGTGGAACAGGGGGCCCTCGCACTGAAGCTTTCTTT
j_call: TRBJ1-2; clone_size: .; v_call: TRBV27; d_call: TRBD1; cdr3_aa: CASSSTGGAGYTF; cdr3_nt: TGTGCCAGCAGTTCGACAGGGGGGGCTGGCTACACCTTC
j_call: TRBJ2-2; clone_size: .; v_call: TRBV18; d_call: TRBD1; cdr3_aa: CASSPPLGDRGSAGELFF; cdr3_nt: TGTGCCAGCTCACCACCGCTGGGGGACAGGGGTTCGGCCGGGGAGCTGTTTTTT
j_call: TRBJ1-5; clone_size: .; v_call: TRBV2; d_call: .; cdr3_aa: CASSGGGNQPQHF; cdr3_nt: TGTGCCAGCAGTGGAGGGGGTAATCAGCCCCAGCATTTT
j_call: TRBJ1-2; clone_size: once; v_call: TRBV7-9; d_call: .; cdr3_aa: CASSLATGSTNYGYTF; cdr3_nt: TGTGCCAGCAGCTTAGCCACAGGGAGTACTAACTATGGCTACACCTTC
j_call: TRBJ1-3; clone_size: .; v_call: TRBV2; d_call: .; cdr3_aa: CASSGRSSGNTIYF; cdr3_nt: TGTGCCAGCAGTGGACGGAGCTCTGGAAACACCATATATTTT
j_call: TRBJ1-5; clone_size: once; v_call: TRBV7-9; d_call: TRBD1; cdr3_aa: CASSFGQGAVSTQHF; cdr3_nt: TGTGCCAGCAGCTTCGGGCAGGGGGCCGTTAGTACCCAGCATTTT
j_call: TRBJ1-1; clone_size: .; v_call: TRBV25-1; d_call: .; cdr3_aa: CASTLAEGGTEAFF; cdr3_nt: TGTGCCAGCACCCTCGCCGAGGGTGGCACTGAAGCTTTCTTT
j_call: TRBJ1-2; clone_size: .; v_call: TRBV29-1; d_call: .; cdr3_aa: CSSAPAGLNYGYTF; cdr3_nt: TGCAGCTCCGCCCCAGCTGGGCTTAACTATGGCTACACCTTC
j_call: TRBJ2-5; clone_size: .; v_call: TRBV6-1; d_call: TRBD1; cdr3_aa: CASSFSWTGQETQYF; cdr3_nt: TGTGCCAGCAGCTTTTCTTGGACAGGGCAAGAGACCCAGTACTTC
j_call: TRBJ1-1; clone_size: once; v_call: TRBV19; d_call: TRBD1; cdr3_aa: CASSSPQGARTEAFF; cdr3_nt: TGTGCCAGTAGTTCCCCACAGGGGGCGCGGACTGAAGCTTTCTTT
j_call: TRBJ2-2; clone_size: .; v_call: TRBV11-2; d_call: TRBD2; cdr3_aa: CASSITAGGPNTGELFF; cdr3_nt: TGTGCCAGCAGCATCACAGCGGGGGGGCCGAACACCGGGGAGCTGTTTTTT
j_call: TRBJ1-3; clone_size: .; v_call: TRBV12-5; d_call: .; cdr3_aa: CASYPLSGNTIYF; cdr3_nt: TGTGCTAGCTACCCCCTCTCTGGAAACACCATATATTTT
j_call: TRBJ1-2; clone_size: many; v_call: TRBV7-2; d_call: TRBD1; cdr3_aa: CASSTTGTASYGYTF; cdr3_nt: TGTGCCAGCAGTACGACCGGGACAGCGTCGTATGGCTACACCTTC
j_call: TRBJ1-3; clone_size: once; v_call: TRBV2; d_call: TRBD1; cdr3_aa: CASSEERTGGNTIYF; cdr3_nt: TGTGCCAGCAGTGAAGAGCGGACAGGGGGAAACACCATATATTTT
j_call: TRBJ1-5; clone_size: .; v_call: TRBV2; d_call: .; cdr3_aa: CASSEAPGCYSNQPQHF; cdr3_nt: TGTGCCAGCAGTGAAGCGCCAGGGTGTTATAGCAATCAGCCCCAGCATTTT
j_call: TRBJ2-1; clone_size: once; v_call: TRBV19; d_call: TRBD1; cdr3_aa: CASSDRGYSYNEQFF; cdr3_nt: TGTGCCAGTTCGGACAGGGGGTATAGTTACAATGAGCAGTTCTTC
j_call: TRBJ1-2; clone_size: .; v_call: TRBV6-5; d_call: TRBD1; cdr3_aa: CASSQSGTGNYGYTF; cdr3_nt: TGTGCCAGCAGCCAGTCCGGGACAGGGAACTATGGCTACACCTTC
j_call: TRBJ2-5; clone_size: .; v_call: TRBV29-1; d_call: .; cdr3_aa: CSVVGDSETQYF; cdr3_nt: TGCAGCGTTGTTGGTGACTCGGAGACCCAGTACTTC
j_call: TRBJ1-4; clone_size: few; v_call: TRBV12-2; d_call: .; cdr3_aa: CASRFPGQGPRVDEKLFF; cdr3_nt: TGTGCAAGTCGCTTCCCGGGACAGGGGCCCCGGGTTGATGAAAAACTGTTTTTT
j_call: TRBJ2-5; clone_size: .; v_call: TRBV27; d_call: TRBD1; cdr3_aa: CASSSGQGGTQYF; cdr3_nt: TGTGCCAGCAGTTCCGGACAGGGAGGGACCCAGTACTTC
j_call: TRBJ2-7; clone_size: .; v_call: TRBV5-4; d_call: TRBD1; cdr3_aa: CASSLTPGTGPYEQYF; cdr3_nt: TGTGCCAGCAGCTTGACCCCCGGGACAGGCCCCTACGAGCAGTACTTC
j_call: TRBJ1-1; clone_size: once; v_call: TRBV5-1; d_call: .; cdr3_aa: CASSAQGKNTEAFF; cdr3_nt: TGCGCCAGCAGCGCACAGGGAAAGAACACTGAAGCTTTCTTT